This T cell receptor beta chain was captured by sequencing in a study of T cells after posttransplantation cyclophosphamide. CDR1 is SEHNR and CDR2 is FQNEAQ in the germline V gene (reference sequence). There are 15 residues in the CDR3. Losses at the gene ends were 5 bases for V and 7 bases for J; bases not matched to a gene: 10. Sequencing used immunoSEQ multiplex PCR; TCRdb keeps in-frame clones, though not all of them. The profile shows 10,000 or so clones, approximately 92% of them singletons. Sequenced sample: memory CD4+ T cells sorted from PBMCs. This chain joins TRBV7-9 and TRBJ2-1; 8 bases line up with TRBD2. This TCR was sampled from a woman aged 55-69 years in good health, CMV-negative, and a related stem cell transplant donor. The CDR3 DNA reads TGTGCCAGCAGCCAGAGCGGGGGCGTGTGGAATGAGCAGTTCTTC. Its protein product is CASSQSGGVWNEQFF.